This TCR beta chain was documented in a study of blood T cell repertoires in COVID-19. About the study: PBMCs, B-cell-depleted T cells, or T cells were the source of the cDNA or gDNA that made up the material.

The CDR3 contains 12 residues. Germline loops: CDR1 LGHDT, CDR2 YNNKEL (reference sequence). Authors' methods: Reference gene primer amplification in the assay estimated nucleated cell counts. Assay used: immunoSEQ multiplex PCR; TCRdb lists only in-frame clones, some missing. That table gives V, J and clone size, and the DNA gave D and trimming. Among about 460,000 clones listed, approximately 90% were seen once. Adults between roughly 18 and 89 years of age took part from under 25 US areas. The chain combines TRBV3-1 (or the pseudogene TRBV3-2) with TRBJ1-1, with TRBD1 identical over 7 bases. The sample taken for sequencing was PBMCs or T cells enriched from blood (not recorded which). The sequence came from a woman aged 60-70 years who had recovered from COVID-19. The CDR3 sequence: CATRQAEGAAFF. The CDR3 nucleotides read TGTGCAACGCGGCAGGCCGAGGGGGCAGCTTTCTTT.